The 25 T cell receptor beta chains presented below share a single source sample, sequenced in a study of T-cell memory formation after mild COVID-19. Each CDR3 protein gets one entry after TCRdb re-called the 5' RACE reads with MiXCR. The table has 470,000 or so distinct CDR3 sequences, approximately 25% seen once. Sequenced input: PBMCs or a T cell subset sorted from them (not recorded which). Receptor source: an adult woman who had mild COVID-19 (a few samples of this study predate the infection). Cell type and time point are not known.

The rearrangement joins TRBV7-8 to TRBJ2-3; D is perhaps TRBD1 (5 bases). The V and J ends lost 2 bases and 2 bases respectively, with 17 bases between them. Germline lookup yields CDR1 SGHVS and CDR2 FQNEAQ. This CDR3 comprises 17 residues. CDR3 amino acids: CASSLTFLGRATDTQYF. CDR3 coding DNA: TGTGCCAGCAGCTTAACGTTCTTAGGCAGGGCCACAGATACGCAGTATTTT.

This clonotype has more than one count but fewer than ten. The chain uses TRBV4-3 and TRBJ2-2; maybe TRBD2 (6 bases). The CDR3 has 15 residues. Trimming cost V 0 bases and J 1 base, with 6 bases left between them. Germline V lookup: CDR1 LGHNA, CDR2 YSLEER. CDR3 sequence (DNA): TGCGCCAGCAGCCAAGAGGGAGGGAACACCGGGGAGCTGTTTTTT. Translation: CASSQEGGNTGELFF.

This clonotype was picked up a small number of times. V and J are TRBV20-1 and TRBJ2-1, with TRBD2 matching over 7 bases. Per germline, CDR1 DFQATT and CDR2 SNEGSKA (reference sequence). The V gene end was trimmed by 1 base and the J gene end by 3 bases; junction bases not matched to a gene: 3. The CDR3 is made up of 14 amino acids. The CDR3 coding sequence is TGCAGTGCTAGAGCGGGGGGATACTACAATGAGCAGTTCTTC. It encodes CSARAGGYYNEQFF.

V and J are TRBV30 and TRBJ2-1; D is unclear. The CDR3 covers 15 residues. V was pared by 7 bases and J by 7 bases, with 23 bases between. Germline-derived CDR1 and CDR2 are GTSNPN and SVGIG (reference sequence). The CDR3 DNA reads TGTGCCTTTTGCTCGGCTCACGAAGGTATGAATGAGCAGTTCTTC. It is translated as CAFCSAHEGMNEQFF.

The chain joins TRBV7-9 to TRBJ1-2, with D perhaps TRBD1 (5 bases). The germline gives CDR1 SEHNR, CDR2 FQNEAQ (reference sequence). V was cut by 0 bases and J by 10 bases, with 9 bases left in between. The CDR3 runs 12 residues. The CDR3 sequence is CASSLAQGSYTF. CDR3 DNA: TGTGCCAGCAGCTTAGCTCAGGGATCCTACACCTTC.

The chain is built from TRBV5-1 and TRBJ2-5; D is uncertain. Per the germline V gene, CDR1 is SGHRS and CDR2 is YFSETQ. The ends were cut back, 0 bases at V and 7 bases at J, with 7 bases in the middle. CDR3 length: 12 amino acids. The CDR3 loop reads CASSLADVTQYF. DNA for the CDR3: TGCGCCAGCAGCTTGGCTGATGTGACCCAGTACTTC.

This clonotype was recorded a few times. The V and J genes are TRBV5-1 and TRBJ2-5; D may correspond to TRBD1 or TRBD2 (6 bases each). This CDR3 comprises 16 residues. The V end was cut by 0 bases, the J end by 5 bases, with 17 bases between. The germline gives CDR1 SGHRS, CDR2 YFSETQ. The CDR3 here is CASSLGPSGALETQYF. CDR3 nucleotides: TGCGCCAGCAGCTTGGGCCCGTCGGGGGCGCTTGAGACCCAGTACTTC. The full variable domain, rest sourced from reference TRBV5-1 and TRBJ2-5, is KAGVTQTPRYLIKTRGQQVTLSCSPISGHRSVSWYQQTPGQGLQFLFEYFSETQRNKGNFPGRFSGRQFSNSRSEMNVSTLELGDSALYLCASSLGPSGALETQYFGPGTRLLVL.

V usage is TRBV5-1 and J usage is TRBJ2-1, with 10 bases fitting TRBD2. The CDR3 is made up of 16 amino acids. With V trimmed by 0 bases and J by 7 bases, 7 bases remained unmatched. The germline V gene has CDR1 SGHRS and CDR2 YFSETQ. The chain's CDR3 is CASSLELAGIGNEQFF. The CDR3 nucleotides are TGCGCCAGCAGCTTGGAACTAGCGGGGATCGGAAATGAGCAGTTCTTC.

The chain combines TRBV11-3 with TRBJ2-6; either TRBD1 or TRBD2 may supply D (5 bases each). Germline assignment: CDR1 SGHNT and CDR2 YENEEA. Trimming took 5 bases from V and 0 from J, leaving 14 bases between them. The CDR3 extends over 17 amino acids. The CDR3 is CASSVPGPRSGANVLTF. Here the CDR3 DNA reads TGTGCCAGCAGCGTACCGGGACCGCGCTCTGGGGCCAACGTCCTGACTTTC. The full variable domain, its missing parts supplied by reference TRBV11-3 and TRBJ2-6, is EAGVVQSPRYKIIEKKQPVAFWCNPISGHNTLYWYLQNLGQGPELLIRYENEEAVDDSQLPKDRFSAERLKGVDSTLKIQPAELGDSAVYLCASSVPGPRSGANVLTFGAGSRLTVL.

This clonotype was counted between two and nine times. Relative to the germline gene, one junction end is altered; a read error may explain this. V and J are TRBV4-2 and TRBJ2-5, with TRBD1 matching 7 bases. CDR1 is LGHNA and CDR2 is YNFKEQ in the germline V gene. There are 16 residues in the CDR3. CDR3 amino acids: CASSKDPGQYQETQYF. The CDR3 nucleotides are TGTGCCAGCAGCAAAGACCCGGGACAGTACCAAGAGACCCAGTACTTC.

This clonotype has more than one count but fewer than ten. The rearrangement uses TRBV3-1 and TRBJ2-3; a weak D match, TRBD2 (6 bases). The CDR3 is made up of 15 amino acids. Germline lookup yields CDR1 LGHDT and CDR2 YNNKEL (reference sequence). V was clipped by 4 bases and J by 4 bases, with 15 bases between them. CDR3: CASSRELAAPDTQYF. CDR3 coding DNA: TGTGCCAGCAGCCGCGAACTAGCTGCGCCAGATACGCAGTATTTT.

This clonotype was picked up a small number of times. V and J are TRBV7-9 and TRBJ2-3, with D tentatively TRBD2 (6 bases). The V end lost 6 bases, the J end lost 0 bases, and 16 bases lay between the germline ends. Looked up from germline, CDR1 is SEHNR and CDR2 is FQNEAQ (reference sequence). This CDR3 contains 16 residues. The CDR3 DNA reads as TGTGCCAGCAGACATAGCGGTCACCCTAGCACAGATACGCAGTATTTT. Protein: CASRHSGHPSTDTQYF.

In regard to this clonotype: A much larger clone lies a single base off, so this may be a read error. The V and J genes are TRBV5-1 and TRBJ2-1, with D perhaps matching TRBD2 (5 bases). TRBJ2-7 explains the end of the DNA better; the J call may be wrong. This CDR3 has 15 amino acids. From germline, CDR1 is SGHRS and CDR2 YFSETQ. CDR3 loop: CASSLDGNLGNEQYF. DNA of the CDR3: TGCGCCAGCAGCTTGGACGGGAACCTTGGCAATGAGCAGTACTTC.

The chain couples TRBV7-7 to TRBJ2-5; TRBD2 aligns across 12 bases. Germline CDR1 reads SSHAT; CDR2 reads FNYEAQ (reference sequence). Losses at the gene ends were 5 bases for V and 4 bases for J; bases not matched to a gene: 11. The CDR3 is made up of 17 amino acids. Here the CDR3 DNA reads TGTGCCAGCAGCCCCAGACTAGCGGGGGCCCTCGGAGAGACCCAGTACTTC. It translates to CASSPRLAGALGETQYF.

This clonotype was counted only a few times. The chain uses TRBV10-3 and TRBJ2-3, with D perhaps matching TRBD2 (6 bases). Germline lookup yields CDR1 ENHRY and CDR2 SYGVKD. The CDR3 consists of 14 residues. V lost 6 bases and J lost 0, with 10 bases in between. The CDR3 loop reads CAIRPGTSTDTQYF. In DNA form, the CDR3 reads TGTGCCATCAGACCCGGGACTAGCACAGATACGCAGTATTTT.

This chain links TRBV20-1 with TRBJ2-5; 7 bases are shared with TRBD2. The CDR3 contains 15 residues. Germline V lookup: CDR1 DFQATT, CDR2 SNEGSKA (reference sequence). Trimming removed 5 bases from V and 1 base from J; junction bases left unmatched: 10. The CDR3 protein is CSARLASVPQETQYF. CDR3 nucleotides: TGCAGTGCTCGACTAGCCTCGGTACCCCAAGAGACCCAGTACTTC.

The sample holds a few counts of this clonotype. The CDR3 here is CASSYPTGALWVYEQYF. The CDR3 nucleotides are TGTGCCAGCAGTTACCCGACAGGGGCTCTTTGGGTCTACGAGCAGTACTTC. The rearrangement links TRBV6-2 or TRBV6-3 to TRBJ2-7, with 8 bases that match TRBD1. The CDR3 loop spans 17 amino acids. The V segment lost 2 bases and the J segment 3 bases; nucleotides outside the gene matches: 12. Germline lookup yields CDR1 MNHEY and CDR2 SVGEGT.

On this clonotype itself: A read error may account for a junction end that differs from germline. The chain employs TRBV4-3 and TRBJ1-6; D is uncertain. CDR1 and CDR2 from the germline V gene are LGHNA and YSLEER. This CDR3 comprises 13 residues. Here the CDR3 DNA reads TGCGCCAGCAGCCAAGAATATAACTCACCCCTCCACTTT. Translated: CASSQEYNSPLHF.

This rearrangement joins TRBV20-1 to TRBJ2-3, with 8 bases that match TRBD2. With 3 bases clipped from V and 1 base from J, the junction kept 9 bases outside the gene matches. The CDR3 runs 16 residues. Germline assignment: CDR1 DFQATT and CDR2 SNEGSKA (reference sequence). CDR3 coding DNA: TGCAGTGCTAGTCACCCAGCGGGAGTGGGCACAGATACGCAGTATTTT. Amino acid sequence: CSASHPAGVGTDTQYF.

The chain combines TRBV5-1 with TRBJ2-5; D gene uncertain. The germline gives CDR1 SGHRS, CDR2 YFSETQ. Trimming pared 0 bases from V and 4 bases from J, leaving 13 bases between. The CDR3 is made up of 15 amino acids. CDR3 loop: CASSLDTFVLETQYF. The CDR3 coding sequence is TGCGCCAGCAGCTTGGACACCTTTGTGTTAGAGACCCAGTACTTC.

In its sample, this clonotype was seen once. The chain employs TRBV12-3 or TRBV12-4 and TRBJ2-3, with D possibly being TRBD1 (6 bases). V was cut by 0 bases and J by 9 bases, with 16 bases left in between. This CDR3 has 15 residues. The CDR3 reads CASSLAITGSKTQYF. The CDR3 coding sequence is TGTGCCAGCAGTTTAGCGATTACAGGGTCTAAGACGCAGTATTTT.

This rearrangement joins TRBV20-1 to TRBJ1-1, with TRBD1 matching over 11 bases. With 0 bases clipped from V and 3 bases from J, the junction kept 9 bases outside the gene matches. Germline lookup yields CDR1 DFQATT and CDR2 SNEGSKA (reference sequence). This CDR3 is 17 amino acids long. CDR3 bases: TGCAGTGCTAGAGACCCCGGACAGGGGGCTATGGACACTGAAGCTTTCTTT. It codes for CSARDPGQGAMDTEAFF.

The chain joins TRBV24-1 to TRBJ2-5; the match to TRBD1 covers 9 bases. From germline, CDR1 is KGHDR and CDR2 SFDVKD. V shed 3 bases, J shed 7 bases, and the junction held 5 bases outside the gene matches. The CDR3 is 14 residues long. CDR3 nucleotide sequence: TGTGCCACCAGTGATCACAGGGGGCTGAGGACCCAGTACTTC. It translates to CATSDHRGLRTQYF.

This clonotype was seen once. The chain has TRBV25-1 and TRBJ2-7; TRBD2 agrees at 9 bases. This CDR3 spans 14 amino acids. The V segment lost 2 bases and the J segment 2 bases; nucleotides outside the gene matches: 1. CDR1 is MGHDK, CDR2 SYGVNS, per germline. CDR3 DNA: TGTGCCAGCAGTGAAGTAGCGGGAGCCTACGAGCAGTACTTC. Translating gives CASSEVAGAYEQYF.

CDR3 region: CASSQESQGHEQYF. The CDR3 nucleotides read TGCGCCAGCAGCCAAGAGTCACAGGGCCACGAGCAGTACTTC. This sequence joins TRBV4-3 and TRBJ2-7; possible D gene TRBD1, 6 bases. The CDR3 has 14 amino acids. Trimming stripped 0 bases from V and 5 bases from J, with 11 bases between. Germline CDR1 is LGHNA and CDR2 is YSLEER.